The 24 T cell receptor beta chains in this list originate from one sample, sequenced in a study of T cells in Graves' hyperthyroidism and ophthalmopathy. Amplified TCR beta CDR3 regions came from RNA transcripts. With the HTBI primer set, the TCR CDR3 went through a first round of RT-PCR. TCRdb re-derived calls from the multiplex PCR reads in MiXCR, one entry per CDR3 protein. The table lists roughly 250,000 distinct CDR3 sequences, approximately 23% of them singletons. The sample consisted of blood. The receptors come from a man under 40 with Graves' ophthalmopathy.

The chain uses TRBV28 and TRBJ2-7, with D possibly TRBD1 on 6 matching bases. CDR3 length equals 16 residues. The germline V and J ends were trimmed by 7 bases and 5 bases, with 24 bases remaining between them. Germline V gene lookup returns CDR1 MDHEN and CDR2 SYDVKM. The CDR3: CASTPWGQGRSNEQYF. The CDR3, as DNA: TGTGCCAGCACCCCTTGGGGGCAGGGACGGAGTAACGAGCAGTACTTC.

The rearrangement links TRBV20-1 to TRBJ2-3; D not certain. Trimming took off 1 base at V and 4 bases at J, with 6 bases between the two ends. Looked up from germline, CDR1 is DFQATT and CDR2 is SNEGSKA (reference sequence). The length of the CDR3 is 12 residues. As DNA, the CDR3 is TGCAGTGCTAGAGGGCAGCCAGATACGCAGTATTTT. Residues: CSARGQPDTQYF.

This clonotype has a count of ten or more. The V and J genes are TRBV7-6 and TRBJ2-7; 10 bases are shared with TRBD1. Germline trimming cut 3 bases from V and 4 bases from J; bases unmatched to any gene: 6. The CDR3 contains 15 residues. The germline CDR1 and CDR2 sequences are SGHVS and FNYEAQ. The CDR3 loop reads CASSLGQGMGYEQYF. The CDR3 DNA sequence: TGTGCCAGCAGCTTGGGACAGGGGATGGGTTACGAGCAGTACTTC.

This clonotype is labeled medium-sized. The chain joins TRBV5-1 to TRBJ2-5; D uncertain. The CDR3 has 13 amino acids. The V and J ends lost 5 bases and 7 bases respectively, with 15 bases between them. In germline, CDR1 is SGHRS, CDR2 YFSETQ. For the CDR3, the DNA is TGCGCCAGCAGTCAGGCGGCATACCCGACCCAGTACTTC. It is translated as CASSQAAYPTQYF. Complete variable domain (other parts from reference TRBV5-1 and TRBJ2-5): KAGVTQTPRYLIKTRGQQVTLSCSPISGHRSVSWYQQTPGQGLQFLFEYFSETQRNKGNFPGRFSGRQFSNSRSEMNVSTLELGDSALYLCASSQAAYPTQYFGPGTRLLVL.

As DNA, the CDR3 is TGTGGCTGCCGACAGGTGCTGAACACCGGGGAGCTGTTTTTT. It encodes CGCRQVLNTGELFF. The V and J genes are TRBV19 and TRBJ2-2, with D perhaps matching TRBD1 (6 bases). This CDR3 spans 14 amino acids. The germline V gene has CDR1 LNHDA and CDR2 SQIVND (reference sequence).

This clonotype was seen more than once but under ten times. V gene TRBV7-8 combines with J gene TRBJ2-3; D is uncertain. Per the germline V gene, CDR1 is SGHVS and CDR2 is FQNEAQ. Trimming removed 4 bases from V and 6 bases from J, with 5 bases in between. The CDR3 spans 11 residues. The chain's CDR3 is CASSSFDTQYF. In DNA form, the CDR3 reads TGTGCCAGCAGCTCTTTCGATACGCAGTATTTT.

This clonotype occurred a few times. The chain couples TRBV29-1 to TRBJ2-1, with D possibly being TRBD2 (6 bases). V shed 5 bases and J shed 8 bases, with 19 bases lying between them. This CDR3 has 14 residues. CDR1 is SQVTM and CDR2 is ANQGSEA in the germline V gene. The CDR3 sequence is CSVIPGVTGDEQFF. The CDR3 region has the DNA TGCAGCGTTATCCCCGGGGTTACGGGGGATGAGCAGTTCTTC.

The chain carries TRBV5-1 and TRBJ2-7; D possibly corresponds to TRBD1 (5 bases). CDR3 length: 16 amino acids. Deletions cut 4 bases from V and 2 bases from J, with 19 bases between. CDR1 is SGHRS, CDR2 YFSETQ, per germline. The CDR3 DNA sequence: TGCGCCAGCAGCCCCGAAGGGGCAGGAACCCCCTACGAGCAGTACTTC. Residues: CASSPEGAGTPYEQYF.

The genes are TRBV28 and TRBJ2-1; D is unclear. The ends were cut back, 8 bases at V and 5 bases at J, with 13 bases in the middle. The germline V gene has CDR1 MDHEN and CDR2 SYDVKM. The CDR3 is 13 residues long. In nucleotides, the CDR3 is TGTGCCAGCGAACTTCGACGGCACAATGAGCAGTTCTTC. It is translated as CASELRRHNEQFF.

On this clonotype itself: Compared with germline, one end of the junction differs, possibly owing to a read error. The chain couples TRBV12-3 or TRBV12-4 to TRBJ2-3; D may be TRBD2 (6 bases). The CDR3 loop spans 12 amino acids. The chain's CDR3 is CASSNRLDAQYF. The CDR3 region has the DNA TGTGCCAGCAGCAACCGACTAGATGCGCAGTATTTT.

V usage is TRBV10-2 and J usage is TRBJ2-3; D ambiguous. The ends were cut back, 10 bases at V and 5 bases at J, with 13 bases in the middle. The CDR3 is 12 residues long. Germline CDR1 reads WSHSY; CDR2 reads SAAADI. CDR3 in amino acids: CATKGPGDTQYF. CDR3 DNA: TGCGCCACCAAAGGGCCCGGAGATACGCAGTATTTT.

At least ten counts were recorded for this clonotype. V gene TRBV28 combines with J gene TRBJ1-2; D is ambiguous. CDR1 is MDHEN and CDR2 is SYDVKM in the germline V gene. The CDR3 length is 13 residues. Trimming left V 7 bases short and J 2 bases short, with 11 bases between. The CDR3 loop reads CASTTRRNYGYTF. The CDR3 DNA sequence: TGTGCCAGCACCACTAGGCGGAACTATGGCTACACCTTC.

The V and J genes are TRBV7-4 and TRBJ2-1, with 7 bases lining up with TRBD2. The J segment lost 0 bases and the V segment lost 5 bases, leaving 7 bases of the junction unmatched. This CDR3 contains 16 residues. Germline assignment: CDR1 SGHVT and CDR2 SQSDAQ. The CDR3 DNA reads TGTGCCAGCAGCACACTAGCGTTAAGCTCCTACAATGAGCAGTTCTTC. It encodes CASSTLALSSYNEQFF.

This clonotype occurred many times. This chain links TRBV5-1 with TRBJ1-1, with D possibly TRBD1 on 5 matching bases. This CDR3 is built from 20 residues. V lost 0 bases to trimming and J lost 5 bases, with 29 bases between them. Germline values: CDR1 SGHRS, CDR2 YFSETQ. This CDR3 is CASSLGWLYRLDSMGTEAFF. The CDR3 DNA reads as TGCGCCAGCAGCTTGGGATGGCTTTACAGGCTGGATTCAATGGGAACTGAAGCTTTCTTT.

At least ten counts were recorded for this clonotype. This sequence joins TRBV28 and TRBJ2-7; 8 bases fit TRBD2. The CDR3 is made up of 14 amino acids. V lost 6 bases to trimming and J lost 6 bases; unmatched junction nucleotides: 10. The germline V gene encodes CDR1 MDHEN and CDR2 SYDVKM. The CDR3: CASRTAGTSSEQYF. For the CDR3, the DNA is TGTGCCAGCAGAACCGCCGGGACTAGTAGCGAGCAGTACTTC.

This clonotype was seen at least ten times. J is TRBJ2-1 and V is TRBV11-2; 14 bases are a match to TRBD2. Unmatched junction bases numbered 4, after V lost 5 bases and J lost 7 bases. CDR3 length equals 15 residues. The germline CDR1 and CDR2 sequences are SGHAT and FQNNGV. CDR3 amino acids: CASSTRLAGGNEQFF. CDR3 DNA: TGTGCCAGCAGCACGCGACTAGCGGGGGGGAATGAGCAGTTCTTC.

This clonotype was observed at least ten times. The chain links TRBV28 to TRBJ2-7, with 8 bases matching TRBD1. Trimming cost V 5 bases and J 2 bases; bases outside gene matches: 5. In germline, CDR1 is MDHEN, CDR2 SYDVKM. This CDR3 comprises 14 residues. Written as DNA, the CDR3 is TGTGCCAGCAGTGCTGACAGGGGAACCTACGAGCAGTACTTC. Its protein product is CASSADRGTYEQYF.

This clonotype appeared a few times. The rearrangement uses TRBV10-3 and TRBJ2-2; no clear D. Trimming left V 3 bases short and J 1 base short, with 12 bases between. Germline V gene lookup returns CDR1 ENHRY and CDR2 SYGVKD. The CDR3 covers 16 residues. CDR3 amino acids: CAISEVHNLNTGELFF. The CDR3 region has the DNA TGTGCCATCAGTGAAGTACATAACTTGAACACCGGGGAGCTGTTTTTT.

CDR3 residues: CASSYSKAGELFF. CDR3 sequence (DNA): TGTGCCAGCAGTTACTCGAAGGCCGGGGAGCTGTTTTTT. The J gene is TRBJ2-2, the V gene TRBV6-5; D unresolved. Germline V gene sequence: CDR1 MNHEY, CDR2 SVGAGI. The V gene lost 0 bases and the J gene lost 6 bases, with 5 bases spanning the gap. This CDR3 has 13 amino acids.

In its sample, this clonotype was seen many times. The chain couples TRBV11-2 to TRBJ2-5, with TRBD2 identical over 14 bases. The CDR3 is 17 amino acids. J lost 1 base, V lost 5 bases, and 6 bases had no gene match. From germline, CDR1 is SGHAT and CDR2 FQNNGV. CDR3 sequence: CASSTGGLAGGQETQYF. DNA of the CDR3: TGTGCCAGCAGCACCGGCGGACTAGCGGGGGGCCAAGAGACCCAGTACTTC.

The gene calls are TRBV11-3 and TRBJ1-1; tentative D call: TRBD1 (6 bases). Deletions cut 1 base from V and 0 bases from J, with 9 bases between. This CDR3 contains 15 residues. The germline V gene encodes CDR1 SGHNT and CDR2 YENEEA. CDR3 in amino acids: CASSLGTGLNTEAFF. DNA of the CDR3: TGTGCCAGCAGCTTAGGTACAGGGCTGAACACTGAAGCTTTCTTT.

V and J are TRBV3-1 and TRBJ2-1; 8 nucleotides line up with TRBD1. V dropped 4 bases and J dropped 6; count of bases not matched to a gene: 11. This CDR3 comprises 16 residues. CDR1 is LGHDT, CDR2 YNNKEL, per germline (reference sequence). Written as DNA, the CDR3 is TGTGCCAGCAGCCCCCCTGGACAGGGTTTTATCAATGAGCAGTTCTTC. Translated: CASSPPGQGFINEQFF.

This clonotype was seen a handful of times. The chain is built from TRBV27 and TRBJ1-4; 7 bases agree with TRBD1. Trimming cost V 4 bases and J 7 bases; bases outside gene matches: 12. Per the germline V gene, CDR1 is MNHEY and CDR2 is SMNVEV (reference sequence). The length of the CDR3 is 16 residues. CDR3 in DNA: TGTGCCAGCAGTTCCCCCTGGACAGGAAGGGTTGAAAAACTGTTTTTT. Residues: CASSSPWTGRVEKLFF.

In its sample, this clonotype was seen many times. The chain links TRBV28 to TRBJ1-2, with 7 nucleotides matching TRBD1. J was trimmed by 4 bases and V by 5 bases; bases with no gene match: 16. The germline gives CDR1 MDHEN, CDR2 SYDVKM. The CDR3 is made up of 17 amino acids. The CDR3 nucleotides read TGTGCCAGCAGTCCAGGTTCAGGGGGTTTCAAGGTCTATGGCTACACCTTC. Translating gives CASSPGSGGFKVYGYTF.